This entry is about one TCR beta chain. This clone's antigen is unknown. Nothing much larger sits one base from this clone, and base qualities are not available. Measured from the cysteine to the phenylalanine, the CDR3 is 13 residues long. Only the CDR3 DNA stays, 39 bases, in frame from base 1. The germline V end is reduced by 4 bases and the J end by 7 bases; junction bases left unmatched: 3. Taken from the germline V gene, the CDR1 and CDR2 loops are MNHEY and SVGAGI. TCRbeta CDR3 regions were amplified from genomic DNA using the immunoSEQ Assay, a bias-controlled multiplex PCR. The study's processing was this. The number of nucleated cells in each sample was estimated by amplification of reference gene primers within the assay. To quantify the absolute abundance of each unique TCRbeta CDR3 rearrangement, sequence reads were collapsed and filtered. Productive Simpson clonality was computed per sample as the square root of Simpson's diversity index over productive rearrangements. TCRdb took over this immuneACCESS table, retaining in-frame rearrangements with V and J assigned. Such tables are incomplete; in checked studies, under half of the missing clones stem from an unresolved V gene, and the remainder is unexplained. That table supplies the V and J calls and clone size; D and trimming were determined from the DNA. The sample table holds around 150,000 clones, of which 65% to 90% were seen once. The ten top clones hold roughly 8.2% of the sample.

The collaborating institutions used their own protocols to collect whole blood in K2EDTA tubes. For TCRbeta analysis, collaborators shipped samples in one of three forms: frozen whole blood, isolated PBMCs, or DNA extracted from either of those sample types. This sample is part of a study of blood T cell repertoires in COVID-19 (dated by TCRdb to the early 2020s). Broadly, across the study: Samples covering the acute and convalescent phases of COVID-19 were provided by collaborators in the United States, Italy and Spain. The prospective study material was composed of cDNA or gDNA derived from T cells, B-cell-depleted T cells, or PBMCs. Samples were obtained from the ongoing ImmuneRACE study (first 160 participants) and from 1,200 or so subjects provided by 6 global collaborators. The sample metadata nearly always contained a de-identified subject ID, COVID-19 status, age in years and sex. Where available, HLA class I and class II types were taken from metadata supplied by the sample provider and were not determined by assay-based typing. The repertoires were made available in a free public database intended to serve as a resource for research on the immune response to SARS-CoV-2. Deeply sampled blood TCRbeta repertoires from subjects exposed to, actively infected with, or recovered from COVID-19 were included in the dataset. Findings and caveats that apply to the study as a whole: How much clinical and demographic metadata was included differed by source and by participant, and the metadata was provided uncurated.

Recombination joined TRBV6-5 with TRBJ1-2; TRBD1 lines up with 10 middle nucleotides. The sample consisted of peripheral blood. This TCR derives from a man aged 60 to 75 with acute or convalescent COVID-19. The nucleotide sequence reads TGTGCCAGCAGTTCGACAGGGGGCATTGGCTACACCTTC. It codes for CASSSTGGIGYTF.